The 18 T cell receptor beta chains presented below share a single source sample, sequenced in a study of shared clonotypes between healthy human individuals. Profiling relied on immunoSEQ multiplex PCR, and the TCRdb table lists in-frame clones only, not all of them. This repertoire shows around 560,000 clones, 85% to 95% found once; its top ten account for approximately 0.11%. Naive CD8 isolation took CD45RO-negative cells positively selected for CCR7 and excluded terminally differentiated effector memory CD45RA+ cells. The sample taken for sequencing was naive CD8+ T cells sorted from blood. The receptors stem from a woman in her twenties or thirties in good health.

V is TRBV5-1 and J is TRBJ2-1, with 8 bases aligning to TRBD2. J was trimmed by 1 base and V by 2 bases; bases with no gene match: 2. CDR1 is SGHRS and CDR2 is YFSETQ in the germline V gene. The CDR3 sequence is 15 residues long. The CDR3 DNA reads as TGCGCCAGCAGCTTTGGGACTAGTTCCTACAATGAGCAGTTCTTC. This sequence encodes CASSFGTSSYNEQFF.

The chain has TRBV29-1 and TRBJ2-1, with 8 nucleotides matching TRBD1. The CDR3 runs to 16 residues. The V segment lost 6 bases and the J segment 3 bases; nucleotides outside the gene matches: 13. Germline CDR1 SQVTM, CDR2 ANQGSEA. The CDR3 DNA reads TGCAGCGTAAAAAAAAAGACAGGGGACAACTACAATGAGCAGTTCTTC. Protein: CSVKKKTGDNYNEQFF.

V is TRBV2 and J is TRBJ2-1, with D possibly TRBD2 on 5 matching bases. The CDR3 has 13 residues. Germline V CDR1 and CDR2: SNHLY, FYNNEI. The V gene lost 2 bases and the J gene lost 3 bases, with 5 bases spanning the gap. The CDR3 nucleotides are TGTGCCAGCAGTGAAAGCGGCTACAATGAGCAGTTCTTC. It specifies CASSESGYNEQFF. Supplemented by reference TRBV2 and TRBJ2-1, the full variable domain reads EPEVTQTPSHQVTQMGQEVILRCVPISNHLYFYWYRQILGQKVEFLVSFYNNEISEKSEIFDDQFSVERPDGSNFTLKIRSTKLEDSAMYFCASSESGYNEQFFGPGTRLTVL.

In this sample, this clone turned up a few times. The chain couples TRBV5-6 to TRBJ1-1; 8 bases are shared with TRBD1. The trim removed 5 bases at V and 5 bases at J, leaving 5 bases unmatched. The CDR3 covers 13 residues. Germline assignment: CDR1 SGHDT and CDR2 YYEEEE. This chain's CDR3 is CASRYDRGTEAFF. CDR3 nucleotides: TGTGCCAGCAGGTATGACAGGGGAACTGAAGCTTTCTTT.

This sequence joins TRBV11-2 and TRBJ1-1, with D unclear. Trimming took 4 bases from V and 4 from J, leaving 16 bases between them. Germline V gene sequence: CDR1 SGHAT, CDR2 FQNNGV. The CDR3 loop spans 15 amino acids. The CDR3 sequence: CASSSGSSGFTEAFF. CDR3 nucleotides: TGTGCCAGCAGCTCGGGGAGTTCGGGGTTCACTGAAGCTTTCTTT.

The rearrangement uses TRBV19 and TRBJ1-2; D is unresolved. This CDR3 spans 12 amino acids. CDR1 is LNHDA, CDR2 SQIVND, per germline (reference sequence). Trimming took off 3 bases at V and 6 bases at J, with 8 bases between the two ends. CDR3 sequence: CASSIGENGYTF. The CDR3 nucleotides are TGTGCCAGTAGTATCGGTGAAAATGGCTACACCTTC.

The chain employs TRBV14 and TRBJ1-6; a possible D gene is TRBD1 (6 bases). The V gene's germline CDR1 is SGHDN and CDR2 FVKESK. V lost 4 bases to trimming and J lost 7 bases, with 14 bases between them. The CDR3 extends over 15 amino acids. Here the CDR3 reads CASSPPATGNSPLHF. As DNA, the CDR3 is TGTGCCAGCAGCCCGCCGGCCACAGGGAATTCACCCCTCCACTTT.

The chain has TRBV4-2 and TRBJ2-7; D call uncertain. Germline-derived CDR1 and CDR2 are LGHNA and YNFKEQ. This CDR3 is built from 14 residues. V shed 0 bases and J shed 5 bases, with 11 bases lying between them. CDR3 nucleotides: TGTGCCAGCAGCCAAGATATAGTATGGGACGAGCAGTACTTC. Its translation is CASSQDIVWDEQYF.

This sequence joins TRBV11-2 and TRBJ2-7; 7 positions agree with TRBD1. Germline CDR1 and CDR2: SGHAT and FQNNGV. This CDR3 comprises 14 residues. V shed 1 base, J shed 2 bases, and the junction held 2 bases outside the gene matches. Here the CDR3 reads CASSLGDRPYEQYF. As DNA, the CDR3 is TGTGCCAGCAGCTTAGGGGACAGACCCTACGAGCAGTACTTC.

V usage is TRBV2 and J usage is TRBJ2-7, with D unresolved. With 6 bases removed from V and 7 bases from J, the gap between germline ends came to 16 bases. This CDR3 spans 13 amino acids. Germline CDR1 reads SNHLY; CDR2 reads FYNNEI. This chain's CDR3 is CASSPGVKTEQYF. The CDR3 bases are TGTGCCAGCAGCCCAGGCGTAAAGACAGAGCAGTACTTC.

This clone appeared a single time. This sequence joins TRBV19 and TRBJ2-7; TRBD2 is a possible D gene (6 bases). Between the trimmed V and J ends, which lost 7 bases and 0 bases, there was a span of 16 bases. The germline gives CDR1 LNHDA, CDR2 SQIVND (reference sequence). The CDR3 extends over 15 amino acids. CDR3 nucleotide sequence: TGTGCCAGTACCCATGGGTTCGGGAGCTCCTACGAGCAGTACTTC. As protein: CASTHGFGSSYEQYF.

The chain couples TRBV28 to TRBJ1-2; D possibly corresponds to TRBD1 (6 bases). The ends were cut back, 3 bases at V and 8 bases at J, with 16 bases in the middle. The CDR3 is 14 amino acids. The germline V gene has CDR1 MDHEN and CDR2 SYDVKM. The CDR3 loop is CASSLDRSPLGYTF. In DNA form, the CDR3 reads TGTGCCAGCAGTTTGGACAGATCCCCTCTAGGCTACACCTTC.

The chain is built from TRBV28 and TRBJ1-4; possibly TRBD1 for D (5 bases). Germline V gives CDR1 MDHEN, CDR2 SYDVKM. V lost 8 bases, J lost 4 bases, and 20 bases lay in between. This CDR3 comprises 16 residues. The CDR3 DNA follows: TGTGCCAGCCTTCCCGGAGCGGGGGAACTTAATGAAAAACTGTTTTTT. As protein: CASLPGAGELNEKLFF.

This chain joins TRBV5-1 and TRBJ2-7, with D tentatively TRBD2 (5 bases). The CDR3 has 14 residues. The germline V gene has CDR1 SGHRS and CDR2 YFSETQ. Trimming pared 6 bases from V and 0 bases from J, leaving 13 bases between. The CDR3 protein is CASNAAGLSYEQYF. CDR3 coding DNA: TGCGCCAGCAACGCCGCGGGCCTCTCCTACGAGCAGTACTTC.

J is TRBJ1-2 and V is TRBV6-1; perhaps TRBD1 as D (6 bases). Germline CDR1 is MNHNS and CDR2 is SASEGT. Trimming took off 6 bases at V and 2 bases at J, with 10 bases between the two ends. The CDR3 has 13 amino acids. DNA of the CDR3: TGTGCCAGCAGGAACGACAGGAACTATGGCTACACCTTC. Its protein product is CASRNDRNYGYTF.

The chain employs TRBV29-1 and TRBJ1-2, with D unclear. This CDR3 contains 12 residues. The ends were cut back, 0 bases at V and 2 bases at J, with 4 bases in the middle. Germline lookup yields CDR1 SQVTM and CDR2 ANQGSEA. The DNA for the CDR3 is TGCAGCGTTGAAGACGCGAACTATGGCTACACCTTC. It codes for CSVEDANYGYTF. Looking up the rest from reference TRBV29-1 and TRBJ1-2 gives the full variable domain: SAVISQKPSRDICQRGTSLTIQCQVDSQVTMMFWYRQQPGQSLTLIATANQGSEATYESGFVIDKFPISRPNLTFSTLTVSNMSPEDSSIYLCSVEDANYGYTFGSGTRLTVV.

The CDR3 nucleotides are TGTGCCAGCAGCTTAGAGCTAGCAACAGATACGCAGTATTTT. Residues: CASSLELATDTQYF. The rearrangement uses TRBV5-6 and TRBJ2-3, with D possibly being TRBD2 (5 bases). The germline gives CDR1 SGHDT, CDR2 YYEEEE. The CDR3 is 14 amino acids. Trimming removed 2 bases at V and 3 bases at J, with 10 bases between.

This clone was found a few times. The genes are TRBV2 and TRBJ2-1; D is undetermined. From germline, CDR1 is SNHLY and CDR2 FYNNEI. Trimming pared 4 bases from V and 7 bases from J, leaving 5 bases between. This CDR3 region has 11 residues. CDR3 loop: CASSVGNEQFF. The CDR3 DNA sequence: TGTGCCAGCAGTGTCGGGAATGAGCAGTTCTTC.